These 9 T cell receptor beta chains were all obtained from the same sample, sequenced in a study of tumor-infiltrating lymphocytes in primary liver carcinoma. In addition to blood RNA drawn from unsorted whole blood, germline DNA was extracted. Using a constant-region primer together with ProtoScript II reverse transcriptase, TCR beta cDNA was made from approximately 500 ng of total RNA. Slightly modified ARM-PCR served as the procedure for the TCR beta libraries. These libraries came from three rounds of nested multiplex PCR. Each of the first two PCR rounds ran roughly 10 cycles with TRBV1-TRBV30 forward and C-beta reverse primers. Each CDR3 protein gets one entry after TCRdb re-called the multiplex PCR reads with MiXCR. Of approximately 320,000 distinct CDR3 sequences in the sample, more than 55% were seen once. Sequenced: peripheral blood. Receptors originate from a woman aged 25 to 39 with primary liver carcinoma and hepatitis B virus infection.

The chain carries TRBV2 and TRBJ2-7, with D perhaps TRBD1 or TRBD2 (6 bases each). In germline, CDR1 is SNHLY, CDR2 FYNNEI. V was pared by 3 bases and J by 2 bases, with 11 bases between. The CDR3 has 14 residues. The CDR3 region has the DNA TGTGCCAGCAGTGAGAGGAGGGGGACCTACGAGCAGTACTTC. This sequence encodes CASSERRGTYEQYF.

The chain recombines TRBV7-9 with TRBJ2-3; 9 bases match TRBD1. CDR1 and CDR2 (germline): SEHNR, FQNEAQ (reference sequence). The CDR3 is 17 residues long. V was clipped by 5 bases and J by 2 bases; unmatched bases: 11. The CDR3 DNA reads TGTGCCAGCAGCCCCATGGGACAGGGAGAACTCACAGATACGCAGTATTTT. Its protein is CASSPMGQGELTDTQYF.

On this clonotype: One junction end does not reproduce the germline sequence, and a read error may be involved. The chain recombines TRBV7-3 with TRBJ1-1; D ambiguous. From germline, CDR1 is SGHTA and CDR2 FQGTGA. The CDR3 extends over 13 amino acids. The CDR3 DNA sequence: TGTGTCAGCAGACCGACTGGTGGCACTGAAGCTTTCTTT. This translates into CVSRPTGGTEAFF.

This chain joins TRBV5-5 and TRBJ2-5; TRBD1 is a possible D gene (5 bases). Germline V gives CDR1 SGHKS, CDR2 YYEKEE (reference sequence). V was shortened by 3 bases and J by 4 bases, with 13 bases between the two germline ends. The CDR3 has 14 residues. DNA of the CDR3: TGTGCCAGCAGCTGGGTTAGGGGAACAGAGACCCAGTACTTC. Its translation is CASSWVRGTETQYF.

This clonotype was detected many times. The gene calls are TRBV29-1 and TRBJ2-3; 12 nucleotides match TRBD2. V dropped 6 bases and J dropped 2; count of bases not matched to a gene: 9. Germline CDR1 and CDR2: SQVTM and ANQGSEA. The CDR3 consists of 16 residues. DNA for the CDR3: TGCAGCGTCGCTCGACTAGCGGGAGCCTCCACAGATACGCAGTATTTT. As protein: CSVARLAGASTDTQYF.

This rearrangement joins TRBV21-1 to TRBJ2-2; the D call in the table, TRBD1, was not verified against the DNA. TRBV21-1 counts as a pseudogene. The CDR3 has 16 residues. CDR3 sequence reads: CASSGYRVGDTGELFF. CDR3 DNA: TGTGCCAGCAGCGGATACAGGGTAGGGGACACCGGGGAGCTGTTTTTT.

As to this clonotype: A read error may explain this, as a much larger clone is one base away. This chain joins TRBV4-1 and TRBJ2-3, with D hard to call. The germline gives CDR1 MGHRA, CDR2 YSYEKL. The V end was cut by 3 bases, the J end by 6 bases, with 10 bases between. CDR3 length equals 13 residues. As DNA, the CDR3 is TGCGCCAGCAGCCAGAACGTACAGGATACGCAGTATTTT. Translating gives CASSQNVQDTQYF.

The V and J genes are TRBV11-2 and TRBJ2-2, with unresolved D. Deletions cut 7 bases from V and 6 bases from J, with 9 bases between. The CDR3 extends over 12 amino acids. Germline values: CDR1 SGHAT, CDR2 FQNNGV. In DNA form, the CDR3 reads TGTGCCAGCATTTCTTGGCCCGGGGAGCTGTTTTTT. Translated: CASISWPGELFF.

The sample holds many counts of this clonotype. The chain couples TRBV29-1 to TRBJ2-7; 15 positions match TRBD2. Germline values: CDR1 SQVTM, CDR2 ANQGSEA. The V and J ends lost 5 bases and 4 bases, in that order; junction bases with no gene match: 12. There are 17 residues in the CDR3. The CDR3 reads CSVSDGLAGGGRYEQYF. The CDR3 nucleotides read TGCAGCGTTTCGGACGGACTAGCGGGAGGGGGTAGGTACGAGCAGTACTTC.